This T cell receptor (beta chain) was retrieved from a study of T-cell reconstitution after alpha-beta-depleted transplantation in children. This CDR3 has 15 residues. The germline CDR1 and CDR2 sequences are SNHLY and FYNNEI. Trimming removed 5 bases at V and 7 bases at J, with 18 bases between. TCRbeta library preparation incorporated unique molecular identifiers. Each CDR3 protein is one row after TCRdb ran MiXCR on the PCR reads. The data show over 550,000 distinct CDR3 sequences, about 10% seen once. This clonotype was seen more than once but under ten times. This chain uses TRBV2 with TRBJ1-5, with D perhaps matching TRBD1 (6 bases). The source was PBMCs from the stem cell graft donor, collected from the stem cell graft. The sequence came from a human donor who donated a stem cell graft to a child with acute myeloid leukemia. CDR3 bases: TGTGCCAGCAGTTTGAGGACAGCGGTTCTACAGCCCCAGCATTTT. This translates into CASSLRTAVLQPQHF.